Each of the 12 T cell receptor beta chains below was sequenced from the same sample in a study of blood T cell repertoires in COVID-19. TCRdb keeps only in-frame clones here, not all; method: immunoSEQ multiplex PCR. The data contain about 350,000 clones, roughly 87% of them singletons. The sample was peripheral blood. Receptor source: a man aged 25-45 years with COVID-19, enrolled during active disease.

DNA for the CDR3: TGTGCCATCAGTGACCGGGGGGCGGGAGGAAACACCATATATTTT. Its translation: CAISDRGAGGNTIYF. The J gene is TRBJ1-3, the V gene TRBV10-3; TRBD1 is a possible D gene (6 bases). Germline values: CDR1 ENHRY, CDR2 SYGVKD. V lost 3 bases, J lost 4 bases, and 13 bases lay in between. The CDR3 spans 15 residues.

This chain's CDR3 is CASSRTGEETQYF. Written as DNA, the CDR3 is TGTGCCAGCAGTCGAACAGGGGAAGAGACCCAGTACTTC. This rearrangement joins TRBV28 to TRBJ2-5; TRBD1 matches at 7 bases. V trimming: 5 bases; J trimming: 3 bases; junction bases outside the gene matches: 3. CDR1 and CDR2 (germline): MDHEN, SYDVKM. The CDR3 is 13 amino acids. Together with reference TRBV28 and TRBJ2-5, the CDR3 gives the full variable domain: DVKVTQSSRYLVKRTGEKVFLECVQDMDHENMFWYRQDPGLGLRLIYFSYDVKMKEKGDIPEGYSVSREKKERFSLILESASTNQTSMYLCASSRTGEETQYFGPGTRLLVL.

The chain uses TRBV4-3 and TRBJ2-7; TRBD1 is a possible D gene (5 bases). Germline lookup yields CDR1 LGHNA and CDR2 YSLEER. This CDR3 is built from 15 residues. The V end was cut by 4 bases, the J end by 2 bases, with 15 bases between. DNA for the CDR3: TGCGCCAGCAGCCCCAGGGAAGGGTCCCCCTACGAGCAGTACTTC. This sequence encodes CASSPREGSPYEQYF.

The rearrangement uses TRBV27 and TRBJ1-2; perhaps TRBD1 as D (6 bases). V was shortened by 5 bases and J by 5 bases, with 15 bases between the two germline ends. Germline loops: CDR1 MNHEY, CDR2 SMNVEV (reference sequence). The CDR3 consists of 14 residues. Here the CDR3 DNA reads TGTGCCAGCAGTGACAGGCTTTCGGGGTATGGCTACACCTTC. Translation gives CASSDRLSGYGYTF.

V and J are TRBV7-3 and TRBJ2-2; 11 nucleotides align to TRBD1. The CDR3 runs to 16 residues. CDR1 and CDR2 from the germline V gene are SGHTA and FQGTGA. Unmatched junction bases numbered 5, after V lost 5 bases and J lost 3 bases. The DNA of the CDR3 is TGTGCCAGCAGCGAAGGACAGGGGGCTGACACCGGGGAGCTGTTTTTT. As protein: CASSEGQGADTGELFF.

The chain recombines TRBV7-9 with TRBJ1-1, with D tentatively TRBD1 (6 bases). V gave up 7 bases and J gave up 1 base, with 19 bases separating them. Germline V gene lookup returns CDR1 SEHNR and CDR2 FQNEAQ (reference sequence). This CDR3 region has 16 residues. CDR3 in amino acids: CASTPGWGGKNTEAFF. CDR3 coding DNA: TGTGCCAGCACCCCGGGGTGGGGGGGCAAGAACACTGAAGCTTTCTTT.

This clone was counted only a few times. The chain joins TRBV27 to TRBJ1-2; possible D gene TRBD1, 6 bases. Germline V CDR1 and CDR2: MNHEY, SMNVEV (reference sequence). Trimming shortened V by 11 bases and J by 8 bases, and 21 bases separated the two germline ends. This CDR3 contains 13 residues. Written as DNA, the CDR3 is TGTGCCTCTAACCACCGGGACATGGGGGGCTACACCTTC. It encodes CASNHRDMGGYTF.

This chain links TRBV11-2 with TRBJ2-1, with D perhaps TRBD2 (7 bases). CDR3 length: 15 residues. In germline, CDR1 is SGHAT, CDR2 FQNNGV. Between the trimmed V and J ends, which lost 1 base and 4 bases, there was a span of 11 bases. The CDR3 nucleotides read TGTGCCAGCAGCTTAGTCGGGGGGCCATACAATGAGCAGTTCTTC. It codes for CASSLVGGPYNEQFF.

The chain couples TRBV7-8 to TRBJ2-2; 8 bases align to TRBD1. With V trimmed by 5 bases and J by 8 bases, 4 bases remained unmatched. The CDR3 totals 13 residues. The germline CDR1 and CDR2 sequences are SGHVS and FQNEAQ. Written as DNA, the CDR3 is TGTGCCAGCAGCCGCGGACAGGGAGGGGAGCTGTTTTTT. It yields the protein CASSRGQGGELFF.

The chain is built from TRBV6-6 and TRBJ2-5, with a weak D call TRBD2 (5 bases). The CDR3 consists of 12 residues. From germline, CDR1 is MNHNY and CDR2 SVGAGI (reference sequence). Trimming took 6 bases from V and 5 from J, leaving 10 bases between them. CDR3 nucleotide sequence: TGTGCCAGCAGCCGACTATCTGAGACCCAGTACTTC. It encodes CASSRLSETQYF.

The chain recombines TRBV5-6 with TRBJ2-4, with 7 bases identical to TRBD1. The germline V gene has CDR1 SGHDT and CDR2 YYEEEE. The CDR3 consists of 14 residues. With V trimmed by 4 bases and J by 7 bases, 8 bases remained unmatched. The CDR3 reads CASSNRGRSNIQYF. The CDR3, as DNA: TGTGCCAGCAGCAACAGGGGACGTTCGAACATTCAGTACTTC. Variable domain in full (rest from reference TRBV5-6 and TRBJ2-4): DAGVTQSPTHLIKTRGQQVTLRCSPKSGHDTVSWYQQALGQGPQFIFQYYEEEERQRGNFPDRFSGHQFPNYSSELNVNALLLGDSALYLCASSNRGRSNIQYFGAGTRLSVL.

The chain couples TRBV11-2 to TRBJ2-7, with D maybe TRBD2 (5 bases). The CDR3 length is 10 residues. V lost 4 bases and J lost 7, with 5 bases in between. The V gene's germline CDR1 is SGHAT and CDR2 FQNNGV. The CDR3 DNA follows: TGTGCCAGCAGCTCGGGAGAGCAGTACTTC. It is translated as CASSSGEQYF. Looking up the rest from reference TRBV11-2 and TRBJ2-7 gives the full variable domain: EAGVAQSPRYKIIEKRQSVAFWCNPISGHATLYWYQQILGQGPKLLIQFQNNGVVDDSQLPKDRFSAERLKGVDSTLKIQPAKLEDSAVYLCASSSGEQYFGPGTRLTVT.